This TCR beta chain was identified during a study of T cells in localized non-small cell lung cancer. V lost 4 bases and J 3 bases, leaving 15 bases between the germline ends. This CDR3 contains 16 residues. Germline V gene sequence: CDR1 KGHSH, CDR2 LQKENI. Findings and limits, study-wide: There was an association of higher blood T cell density with longer overall survival. Detection in adjacent lung was observed for a median roughly 62 of the top 100 tumor clones. Tumor trailed uninvolved adjacent lung in T cell clonality, which peaked there.

As for this clone: Antigen unknown.

Produced via immunoSEQ multiplex PCR; TCRdb's table is partial and in-frame only. Here the sample spans some 29,000 clones, about 87% being singletons. This receptor was identified in a male donor older than 55 with stage I lung adenocarcinoma. This sample comprised peripheral blood, obtained before any cancer treatment. This chain links TRBV18 with TRBJ1-4; D is unresolved. The CDR3 sequence: CASSLRGGKANEKLFF. Written as DNA, the CDR3 is TGTGCCAGCTCACTACGCGGTGGCAAGGCTAATGAAAAACTGTTTTTT.